The 18 T cell receptor beta chains presented below share a single source sample, sequenced in a study of blood T cell repertoires in COVID-19. Assay used: immunoSEQ multiplex PCR; TCRdb lists only in-frame clones, some missing. This table has fewer than 300,000 clones, approximately 90% appearing once. Input material: peripheral blood. The receptor source for this set is a woman aged 25 to 45 with COVID-19, enrolled during active disease.

This clone was counted only a few times. The chain links TRBV7-9 to TRBJ2-3, with D perhaps matching TRBD1 (6 bases). The germline V gene encodes CDR1 SEHNR and CDR2 FQNEAQ (reference sequence). The V gene lost 1 base and the J gene lost 2 bases, with 7 bases spanning the gap. The length of the CDR3 is 14 residues. The CDR3 here is CASSLDRDTDTQYF. The CDR3 region has the DNA TGTGCCAGCAGCTTAGACAGGGACACAGATACGCAGTATTTT.

The genes are TRBV19 and TRBJ2-1, with TRBD2 matching 7 bases. The length of the CDR3 is 13 residues. Germline V CDR1 and CDR2: LNHDA, SQIVND (reference sequence). V was pared by 4 bases and J by 9 bases, with 6 bases of the junction left unmatched. CDR3 in amino acids: CASSTGPSGEQFF. DNA for the CDR3: TGTGCCAGTAGTACTGGGCCTAGCGGTGAGCAGTTCTTC.

This clone was seen just once. The V gene is TRBV11-2, the J gene TRBJ1-4; 9 bases align to TRBD1. The CDR3 has 17 residues. J gave up 7 bases and V 5 bases, and 14 bases lay outside the gene matches. Germline lookup yields CDR1 SGHAT and CDR2 FQNNGV. Written as DNA, the CDR3 is TGTGCCAGCAGCCGAGTCGGACGGGACAGGGATTTTGAAAAACTGTTTTTT. Encoded protein: CASSRVGRDRDFEKLFF.

The chain is built from TRBV5-8 and TRBJ2-5; a possible D gene is TRBD2 (6 bases). Germline CDR1 SGHTS, CDR2 YDEGEE. The CDR3 is 15 amino acids. V gave up 0 bases and J gave up 4 bases, with 13 bases separating them. For the CDR3, the DNA is TGTGCCAGCAGCTTGGACGGGAGAGTTTCAGAGACCCAGTACTTC. As protein: CASSLDGRVSETQYF.

The genes are TRBV27 and TRBJ2-1; 11 nucleotides agree with TRBD2. The germline gives CDR1 MNHEY, CDR2 SMNVEV (reference sequence). This CDR3 region has 16 residues. V lost 2 bases and J lost 12; bases outside the gene matches: 12. CDR3 residues: CASSLQGTSGRGGQFF. The CDR3 bases are TGTGCCAGCAGTTTACAGGGAACTAGCGGGAGAGGCGGGCAGTTCTTC.

This clone was counted only a few times. The CDR3 DNA reads as TGTGCCAGCAGTTTATGGAACAGGGCGAACACTGAAGCTTTCTTT. Translated: CASSLWNRANTEAFF. The V and J genes are TRBV28 and TRBJ1-1; a weak D match, TRBD1 (6 bases). CDR3 length: 15 residues. Germline CDR1 reads MDHEN; CDR2 reads SYDVKM. Trimming took 0 bases from V and 1 from J, leaving 9 bases between them.

V is TRBV7-3 and J is TRBJ2-7; no clear D. Germline CDR1 SGHTA, CDR2 FQGTGA. Trimming took 5 bases from V and 0 from J, leaving 11 bases between them. The CDR3 runs 14 residues. CDR3 sequence reads: CASSRDANSYEQYF. The CDR3 coding sequence is TGTGCCAGCAGCCGTGATGCTAACTCCTACGAGCAGTACTTC.

The rearrangement uses TRBV7-2 and TRBJ1-1; 10 bases agree with TRBD1. The junction had 12 bases not matched to a gene; V was cut back by 5 bases and J by 6 bases. The CDR3 contains 16 residues. CDR1 and CDR2 from the germline V gene are SGHTA and FQGNSA. CDR3 residues: CASSPKGTGAAAEAFF. Written as DNA, the CDR3 is TGTGCCAGCAGCCCTAAAGGGACAGGGGCGGCTGCTGAAGCTTTCTTT.

The V and J genes are TRBV6-2 or TRBV6-3 and TRBJ1-1; D is ambiguous. Germline loops: CDR1 MNHEY, CDR2 SVGEGT. The CDR3 has 13 residues. V gave up 2 bases and J gave up 6 bases, with 10 bases separating them. The CDR3 DNA follows: TGTGCCAGCAGTTACCGCGGTAACTCTGAAGCTTTCTTT. Protein sequence: CASSYRGNSEAFF.

This clone was found many times. At one boundary the junction diverges from the germline segment, which might be a read error. This rearrangement joins TRBV19 to TRBJ2-5, with TRBD1 matching 7 bases. Germline V lookup: CDR1 LNHDA, CDR2 SQIVND (reference sequence). This CDR3 region has 13 residues. The CDR3 coding sequence is TGTGCCAGTAGTATTAACAGGGGAGAGGCCCAGTACTTC. Translated: CASSINRGEAQYF. Supplemented by reference TRBV19 and TRBJ2-5, the full variable domain reads DGGITQSPKYLFRKEGQNVTLSCEQNLNHDAMYWYRQDPGQGLRLIYYSQIVNDFQKGDIAEGYSVSREKKESFPLTVTSAQKNPTAFYLCASSINRGEAQYFGPGTRLLVL.

The chain carries TRBV7-2 and TRBJ1-6; D remains unclear. Between the trimmed V and J ends, which lost 8 bases and 3 bases, there was a span of 5 bases. The CDR3 has 12 residues. CDR1 and CDR2 (germline): SGHTA, FQGNSA. The DNA of the CDR3 is TGTGCCAGCGCTAGCTATAATTCACCCCTCCACTTT. Protein: CASASYNSPLHF.

This chain links TRBV10-3 with TRBJ1-5; tentative D call: TRBD1 (5 bases). The CDR3 contains 16 residues. Looked up from germline, CDR1 is ENHRY and CDR2 is SYGVKD. V gave up 0 bases and J gave up 0 bases, with 9 bases separating them. CDR3 bases: TGTGCCATCAGTGAGTCAATCCAGGGTAGCAATCAGCCCCAGCATTTT. Its protein is CAISESIQGSNQPQHF.

V usage is TRBV27 and J usage is TRBJ1-6; TRBD1 is a possible D gene (5 bases). This CDR3 is built from 18 residues. Trimming shortened V by 3 bases and J by 10 bases, and 25 bases separated the two germline ends. CDR1 and CDR2 (germline): MNHEY, SMNVEV (reference sequence). CDR3 DNA: TGTGCCAGCAGTTTTTTCGGATCGGGGGGAGTCGGTAACTCACCCCTCCACTTT. Translating gives CASSFFGSGGVGNSPLHF.

The chain couples TRBV7-9 to TRBJ1-1; 8 bases agree with TRBD1. CDR1 SEHNR and CDR2 FQNEAQ come from the germline V gene (reference sequence). This CDR3 contains 13 residues. With 4 bases clipped from V and 8 bases from J, the junction kept 6 bases outside the gene matches. For the CDR3, the DNA is TGTGCCAGCAGCTGGGGACAGGCCGGAGAAGCTTTCTTT. Encoded protein: CASSWGQAGEAFF.

The rearrangement joins TRBV13 to TRBJ2-3, with a possible D match to TRBD2 (6 bases). CDR3 length: 15 amino acids. Germline V gene sequence: CDR1 PRHDT, CDR2 FYEKMQ (reference sequence). V gave up 4 bases and J gave up 6 bases, with 17 bases separating them. DNA for the CDR3: TGTGCCAGCAGCTCCCGGGACGGACTAAAGGATACGCAGTATTTT. Translating gives CASSSRDGLKDTQYF.

V gene TRBV19 combines with J gene TRBJ1-2, with 8 positions matching TRBD1. Per the germline V gene, CDR1 is LNHDA and CDR2 is SQIVND (reference sequence). This CDR3 contains 13 residues. V lost 3 bases, J lost 6 bases, and 3 bases stayed unmatched. CDR3 amino acids: CASSIGQGDGYTF. The CDR3 region has the DNA TGTGCCAGTAGTATCGGACAGGGAGATGGCTACACCTTC.

This chain links TRBV11-3 with TRBJ1-6; no clear D. The CDR3 is 16 residues long. V lost 1 base and J lost 5, with 12 bases in between. The germline CDR1 and CDR2 sequences are SGHNT and YENEEA. In DNA form, the CDR3 reads TGTGCCAGCAGCTTAGCGATGCGGCAGAATAATTCACCCCTCCACTTT. This encodes CASSLAMRQNNSPLHF.

This clone came up once. The chain uses TRBV18 and TRBJ2-7; TRBD2 matches at 10 bases. The V segment lost 8 bases and the J segment 6 bases; nucleotides outside the gene matches: 13. There are 15 residues in the CDR3. In germline, CDR1 is KGHSH, CDR2 LQKENI. The CDR3 protein is CASRLGLAGVSEQYF. CDR3 sequence (DNA): TGTGCCAGCCGGTTGGGGCTAGCGGGAGTATCCGAGCAGTACTTC.